Listed here is a single T cell receptor beta chain. The data were taken from a study of blood T cell repertoires in COVID-19. This CDR3 comprises 15 residues. Germline V CDR1 and CDR2: MDHEN, SYDVKM. V was clipped by 5 bases and J by 7 bases, with 18 bases between them. Data came from immunoSEQ multiplex PCR; TCRdb stores just in-frame clones and leaves some out. The table shows around 150,000 clones, with more than 65% occurring only once. The material sequenced was peripheral blood. The TCR originated in an elderly woman with acute or convalescent COVID-19. The chain joins TRBV28 to TRBJ1-5, with TRBD1 as a possible D gene (5 bases). The CDR3 sequence is CASSLQGSLGQPQHF. In DNA, the CDR3 is TGTGCCAGCAGTCTCCAGGGTTCCCTGGGGCAGCCCCAGCATTTT.